These 5 T cell receptor beta chains originate from one sample sequenced in a study of blood T cell repertoires in COVID-19. TCRdb's copy holds only in-frame clones and misses some; the assay was immunoSEQ multiplex PCR. The table has about 410,000 clones, about 89% seen once. Specimen: peripheral blood. Receptors originate from a woman in her forties with COVID-19, enrolled during active disease.

The chain couples TRBV3-1 (or the pseudogene TRBV3-2) to TRBJ1-2, with 9 bases that match TRBD1. J gave up 5 bases and V 4 bases, and 5 bases lay outside the gene matches. This CDR3 has 14 amino acids. The germline V gene encodes CDR1 LGHDT and CDR2 YNNKEL (reference sequence). CDR3 nucleotide sequence: TGTGCCAGCAGCCTAGGACAGGGGAATTATGGCTACACCTTC. Its protein is CASSLGQGNYGYTF.

In the case of this clone: The identical CDR3 is also encoded by other nucleotide sequences in the sample. The CDR3 DNA follows: TGTGCCAGCAGTCCGTGGACAGGGGGTACTGAAGCTTTCTTT. It yields the protein CASSPWTGGTEAFF. V is TRBV28 and J is TRBJ1-1, with TRBD1 identical over 10 bases. This CDR3 contains 14 residues. Germline V gives CDR1 MDHEN, CDR2 SYDVKM. V lost 5 bases and J lost 5; bases outside the gene matches: 5.

J is TRBJ2-1 and V is TRBV5-1, with D possibly being TRBD2 (5 bases). The CDR3 is made up of 12 amino acids. V was pared by 5 bases and J by 7 bases, with 10 bases between. Germline loops: CDR1 SGHRS, CDR2 YFSETQ. CDR3: CASSFRGNEQFF. In DNA, the CDR3 is TGCGCCAGCAGTTTTAGAGGGAATGAGCAGTTCTTC. The full variable domain, completed using reference TRBV5-1 and TRBJ2-1, is KAGVTQTPRYLIKTRGQQVTLSCSPISGHRSVSWYQQTPGQGLQFLFEYFSETQRNKGNFPGRFSGRQFSNSRSEMNVSTLELGDSALYLCASSFRGNEQFFGPGTRLTVL.

The chain joins TRBV12-3 or TRBV12-4 to TRBJ1-2, with no clear D. The CDR3 length is 10 residues. Between the trimmed V and J ends, which lost 6 bases and 5 bases, there was a span of 4 bases. The CDR3 nucleotides read TGTGCCAGCAGCGGGTATGGCTACACCTTC. As protein: CASSGYGYTF.

This clone came up once. The chain couples TRBV28 to TRBJ2-7, with 8 bases lining up with TRBD2. Germline CDR1 and CDR2: MDHEN and SYDVKM. After removal of 5 bases from V and 11 bases from J, the junction contained 8 bases not matched to a gene. CDR3 length: 12 residues. The CDR3 bases are TGTGCCAGCAGTCTCCCGGGGGGGGGCAAGTACTTC. Amino acid sequence: CASSLPGGGKYF. Based on the CDR3 plus reference TRBV28 and TRBJ2-7, the full variable domain is DVKVTQSSRYLVKRTGEKVFLECVQDMDHENMFWYRQDPGLGLRLIYFSYDVKMKEKGDIPEGYSVSREKKERFSLILESASTNQTSMYLCASSLPGGGKYFGPGTRLTVT.